This TCR beta chain was captured by sequencing in a study of T cells in localized non-small cell lung cancer. Study-wide results and caveats: Uninvolved adjacent lung, not tumor, had the highest T cell clonality. There was an association of higher blood T cell density with longer overall survival.

Clones were read by immunoSEQ multiplex PCR, and TCRdb kept only the in-frame ones, dropping some. The sample lists some 80,000 clones, around four fifths seen once, with about 2.7% in the top ten. Comments on this clone: Its antigen is not identified.

In germline, CDR1 is SGHTA, CDR2 FQGTGA. The V and J ends lost 2 bases and 8 bases, in that order; junction bases with no gene match: 9. The CDR3 consists of 15 residues. The material sequenced was peripheral blood, taken before any cancer treatment. The receptor's source is a man aged 35 to 70 with stage I lung adenocarcinoma. This rearrangement joins TRBV7-3 to TRBJ1-2; 9 positions agree with TRBD1. The CDR3 spells CASSLGGTGKKGYTF. The DNA for the CDR3 is TGTGCCAGCAGCTTAGGAGGGACAGGGAAGAAGGGCTACACCTTC.